A selection of T cell receptor beta chains follows, all from one sample in a study of blood T cells in healthy people across ages. TCRdb re-analysed the 5' RACE reads in MiXCR, keeping a single row per CDR3 protein. The sample consists of fewer than 1,000,000 distinct CDR3 sequences, around 50% of them appearing once. The sample consisted of blood. The receptors originated from a man at least 80 years old in good health. CDR3s include the opening cysteine and the closing phenylalanine or tryptophan. D genes are given only for firm matches. Expanded clones are given a class, and other clones once, few, many or no size at all.

size: -
J: TRBJ1-2
V: TRBV12-3/TRBV12-4
D: -
DNA: TGTGCCAGCAGTCGCGGACAGAGCTATGGCTACACCTTC
CDR3: CASSRGQSYGYTF

size: -
J: TRBJ2-1
V: TRBV19
D: -
DNA: TGTGCTCATGGGGGCGGTACCTACAATGAGCAGTTCTTC
CDR3: CAHGGGTYNEQFF

size: -
J: TRBJ1-2
V: TRBV14
D: -
DNA: TGTGCCAGCAGCGCGAGCCCTTATGGCTACACCTTC
CDR3: CASSASPYGYTF

size: -
J: TRBJ2-7
V: TRBV28
D: TRBD2
DNA: TGTGCCAGCAGTCCCCAGTTGGCGGGAGTGGCCTACGAGCAGTACTTC
CDR3: CASSPQLAGVAYEQYF

size: few
J: TRBJ2-7
V: TRBV12-3/TRBV12-4
D: -
DNA: TGTGCCTGCCGATTGGCGGGCCATTACGAGCAGTACTTC
CDR3: CACRLAGHYEQYF

size: -
J: TRBJ1-4
V: TRBV7-9
D: -
DNA: TGTGCCAGCAGCAGAGGTACCCTTAATGAAAAACTGTTTTTT
CDR3: CASSRGTLNEKLFF

size: -
J: TRBJ1-1
V: TRBV20-1
D: -
DNA: TGCAGTGCGGCCCCAGGGGCGTACACTGAAGCTTTCTTT
CDR3: CSAAPGAYTEAFF

size: -
J: TRBJ1-1
V: TRBV12-3/TRBV12-4
D: -
DNA: TGTGCCAGCAGCACCCAAGACTACACTGAAGCTTTCTTT
CDR3: CASSTQDYTEAFF

size: many
J: TRBJ1-5
V: TRBV5-5
D: TRBD1
DNA: TGTGCCAGCAGCTGGACAGGGGCCGGCAATCAGCCCCAGCATTTT
CDR3: CASSWTGAGNQPQHF

size: once
J: TRBJ2-6
V: TRBV30
D: -
DNA: TGTGCCTGGATGATTGGGGGTGGGGCCAACGTCCTGACTTTC
CDR3: CAWMIGGGANVLTF

size: few
J: TRBJ2-5
V: TRBV10-3
D: -
DNA: TGTGCCATCAGTGGCCGGGAGCGACAGGGCAATGAGCAGTACTTC
CDR3: CAISGRERQGNEQYF

size: -
J: TRBJ2-5
V: TRBV7-2
D: -
DNA: TGTGCCAGCAACCCCTTGTCGGGAGTAGAGACCCAGTACTTC
CDR3: CASNPLSGVETQYF

size: -
J: TRBJ2-5
V: TRBV29-1
D: -
DNA: TGCAGCTACCAATGGGTTCCCACAGGACAACAAGAGACCCAGTACTTC
CDR3: CSYQWVPTGQQETQYF

size: few
J: TRBJ2-3
V: TRBV7-3
D: TRBD1
DNA: TGTGCCAGCAGCCCAGACAGGGGGCATACAGATACGCAGTATTTT
CDR3: CASSPDRGHTDTQYF

size: -
J: TRBJ1-4
V: TRBV7-2
D: TRBD1
DNA: TGTGCCAGCAGCGAACGGACAGGGGGAAAACTGTTTTTT
CDR3: CASSERTGGKLFF

size: -
J: TRBJ1-2
V: TRBV5-4
D: -
DNA: TGTGCCAGCAGCGTGGATAGCGACGGAGGCTACACCTTC
CDR3: CASSVDSDGGYTF

size: few
J: TRBJ2-1
V: TRBV7-9
D: TRBD2
DNA: TGTGCCAGCAGCTTAGTTCCGGGAGGGACCTACAATGAGCAGTTCTTC
CDR3: CASSLVPGGTYNEQFF

size: -
J: TRBJ2-1
V: TRBV6-6
D: -
DNA: TGTGCCAGCAGCCCCACGAGGCAAAACTACAATGAGCAGTTCTTC
CDR3: CASSPTRQNYNEQFF

size: -
J: TRBJ1-1
V: TRBV5-1
D: -
DNA: TGCGCCAGCAGCTTGGTCCTGGACAGGAACACTGAAGCTTTCTTT
CDR3: CASSLVLDRNTEAFF

size: many
J: TRBJ2-1
V: TRBV15
D: TRBD2
DNA: TGTGCCACCAGCTTTCGAGCGGGACGGGATGAGCAGTTCTTC
CDR3: CATSFRAGRDEQFF

size: -
J: TRBJ2-3
V: TRBV4-3
D: TRBD2
DNA: TGCGCCAGCAGCCAAGACGCGGGGGGAGAGTCAGATACGCAGTATTTT
CDR3: CASSQDAGGESDTQYF

size: -
J: TRBJ2-1
V: TRBV2
D: TRBD2
DNA: TGTGCCAGCTGTCCTAGCGGGAGTAACAATGAGCAGTTCTTC
CDR3: CASCPSGSNNEQFF

size: -
J: TRBJ2-1
V: TRBV7-3
D: -
DNA: TGTGCCAGCAGCCCGAGACTAGTTTCCTACAATGAGCAGTTCTTC
CDR3: CASSPRLVSYNEQFF

size: few
J: TRBJ2-7
V: TRBV6-6
D: TRBD1
DNA: TGTGCCAGCAGGGGCTGGGACAGACCCTACGAGCAGTACTTC
CDR3: CASRGWDRPYEQYF

size: few
J: TRBJ1-2
V: TRBV5-1
D: -
DNA: TGCGCCAGCCACCCCGGGACACAAGGCTATGGCTACACCTTC
CDR3: CASHPGTQGYGYTF

size: few
J: TRBJ1-4
V: TRBV12-3/TRBV12-4
D: -
DNA: TGTGCCAGCAGTGTAACAGGGAATTTTAATGAAAAACTGTTTTTT
CDR3: CASSVTGNFNEKLFF

size: -
J: TRBJ2-1
V: TRBV11-2
D: -
DNA: TGTGCCAGCGCCAAACGGAACAGCTCGCCCAACAATGAGCAGTTCTTC
CDR3: CASAKRNSSPNNEQFF

size: -
J: TRBJ2-1
V: TRBV4-2
D: TRBD2
DNA: TGTGCCAGCAGCCAAAGTAGGGCCTGGACTAGCGGGGGACGGGATGAGCAGTTCTTC
CDR3: CASSQSRAWTSGGRDEQFF

size: -
J: TRBJ2-3
V: TRBV20-1
D: TRBD2
DNA: TGCAGTGCTCGCCGACTAGCGGGATCAGATACGCAGTATTTT
CDR3: CSARRLAGSDTQYF

size: -
J: TRBJ2-1
V: TRBV24-1
D: TRBD2
DNA: TGTGCCACCAGTGATTTAGGCCTAGCGGGAGCAAATGAGCAGTTCTTC
CDR3: CATSDLGLAGANEQFF

size: few
J: TRBJ1-2
V: TRBV12-3/TRBV12-4
D: TRBD1
DNA: TGTGCCAGCAGTTTAGTACGGCCAGGGGGCGTAGGGGGCTACACCTTC
CDR3: CASSLVRPGGVGGYTF

size: once
J: TRBJ2-1
V: TRBV11-3
D: TRBD1
DNA: TGTGCCAGCTCGGAGCAGGGGGTCTACAATGAGCAGTTCTTC
CDR3: CASSEQGVYNEQFF

size: many
J: TRBJ2-4
V: TRBV27
D: -
DNA: TGTGCCAGCAGTTTAGAGGCGGCAGGACGGGACATTCAGTACTTC
CDR3: CASSLEAAGRDIQYF

size: few
J: TRBJ2-6
V: TRBV9
D: -
DNA: TGTGCCAGCAGCGTAGTCCCCGCTAGCTCTGGGGCCAACGTCCTGACTTTC
CDR3: CASSVVPASSGANVLTF

size: -
J: TRBJ2-3
V: TRBV29-1
D: -
DNA: TGCAGCGTTGAGCGTGGGGGACGCACAGATACGCAGTATTTT
CDR3: CSVERGGRTDTQYF

size: -
J: TRBJ1-5
V: TRBV12-3/TRBV12-4
D: -
DNA: TGTGCCAGCGGACCAACCTTGACTAGTCAGCCCCAGCATTTT
CDR3: CASGPTLTSQPQHF

size: -
J: TRBJ1-2
V: TRBV20-1
D: -
DNA: TGCAGTGCTCGGGCCGGGGAGAACTATGGCTACACCTTC
CDR3: CSARAGENYGYTF

size: -
J: TRBJ2-5
V: TRBV5-1
D: TRBD2
DNA: TGCGCCAGCAGCCGGGGGGATCTACAAGAGACCCAGTACTTC
CDR3: CASSRGDLQETQYF

size: few
J: TRBJ2-1
V: TRBV15
D: TRBD2
DNA: TGTGCCACCAGCACGACTAGCGGGAGATACAATGGGCAGTTCTTC
CDR3: CATSTTSGRYNGQFF

size: -
J: TRBJ1-1
V: TRBV9
D: -
DNA: TGTGCCAGCAGCGCGCAGGGTTCGGCAGGCTTATACACTGAAGCTTTCTTT
CDR3: CASSAQGSAGLYTEAFF

size: -
J: TRBJ2-5
V: TRBV12-3/TRBV12-4
D: -
DNA: TGTGCCAGCAGCCGTGTCGCTTGGGAAGAGACCCAGTACTTC
CDR3: CASSRVAWEETQYF

size: many
J: TRBJ2-3
V: TRBV6-1
D: -
DNA: TGTGCCAGCAGTGACTTGGCGGACCTGGATACGCAGTATTTT
CDR3: CASSDLADLDTQYF

size: -
J: TRBJ2-5
V: TRBV20-1
D: -
DNA: TGCAGGGCTGGTGGGCGAGGAGGGACCCAGTACTTC
CDR3: CRAGGRGGTQYF

size: -
J: TRBJ2-1
V: TRBV12-3/TRBV12-4
D: -
DNA: TGTGCCAGCAGTTTCGCTCCCGAAGGGAGAACGAGTGAGCAGTTCTTC
CDR3: CASSFAPEGRTSEQFF

size: -
J: TRBJ1-2
V: TRBV30
D: -
DNA: TGTGCCTGGAGTAACGACTATGGCTACACCTTC
CDR3: CAWSNDYGYTF

size: -
J: TRBJ2-7
V: TRBV20-1
D: -
DNA: TGCAGCGCTAGAGTGGGTAAGGGGGTCTCGTACGAGCAGTACTTC
CDR3: CSARVGKGVSYEQYF

size: -
J: TRBJ2-1
V: TRBV4-1
D: TRBD2
DNA: TGCGCCAGCAGCCAATCGGCGGGAGAGTACAGTGAGCAGTTCTTC
CDR3: CASSQSAGEYSEQFF

size: -
J: TRBJ2-7
V: TRBV20-1
D: -
DNA: TGCAGTGCAGACGGACGAGCGGGCAGCAACGAGCAGTACTTC
CDR3: CSADGRAGSNEQYF

size: -
J: TRBJ2-7
V: TRBV27
D: -
DNA: TGTGCCAGCAGTAGGGACCGAGCCCGATCCTACGAGCAGTACTTC
CDR3: CASSRDRARSYEQYF

size: -
J: TRBJ2-5
V: TRBV6-1
D: TRBD2
DNA: TGTGCCAGCAGTCAAGGACTAGCGGGAATTATTGAGACCCAGTACTTC
CDR3: CASSQGLAGIIETQYF

size: -
J: TRBJ2-5
V: TRBV5-1
D: -
DNA: TGCGCCAGCAGCTTGGTAACGGGACTCAACGAAGAGACCCAGTACTTC
CDR3: CASSLVTGLNEETQYF

size: -
J: TRBJ2-1
V: TRBV28
D: -
DNA: TGTGCCAGCAGCCGGACAGAGTGGTATGAGCAGTTCTTC
CDR3: CASSRTEWYEQFF

size: -
J: TRBJ2-7
V: TRBV29-1
D: -
DNA: TGCAGCGTTGGGGTAGGACAGACTTACAATGAGCAGTACTTC
CDR3: CSVGVGQTYNEQYF